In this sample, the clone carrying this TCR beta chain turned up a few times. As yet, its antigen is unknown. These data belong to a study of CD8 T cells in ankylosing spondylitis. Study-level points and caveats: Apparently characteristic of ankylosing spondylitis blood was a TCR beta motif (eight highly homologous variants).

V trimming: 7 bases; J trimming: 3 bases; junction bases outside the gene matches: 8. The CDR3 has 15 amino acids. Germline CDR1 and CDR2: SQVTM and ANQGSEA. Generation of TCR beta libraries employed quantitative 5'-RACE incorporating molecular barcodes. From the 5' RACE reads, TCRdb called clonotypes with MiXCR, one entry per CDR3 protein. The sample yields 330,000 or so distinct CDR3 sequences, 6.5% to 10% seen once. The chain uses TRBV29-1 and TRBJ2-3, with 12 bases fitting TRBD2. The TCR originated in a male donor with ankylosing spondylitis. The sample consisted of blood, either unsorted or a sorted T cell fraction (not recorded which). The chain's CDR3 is CSARTGTSGTDTQYF. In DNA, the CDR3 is TGCAGCGCCCGAACCGGGACTAGCGGGACAGATACGCAGTATTTT.